This T cell receptor (beta chain) stems from a study of T-cell reconstitution after alpha-beta-depleted transplantation in children. V shed 5 bases, J shed 8 bases, and the junction held 7 bases outside the gene matches. Germline CDR1 DFQATT, CDR2 SNEGSKA (reference sequence). The CDR3 covers 12 residues. This clonotype has just a few counts. The authors prepared the TCRbeta library with unique molecular identifiers. TCRdb reprocessed the PCR reads via MiXCR and lists one record per CDR3 protein. The sample includes hundreds of thousands of distinct CDR3 sequences, about 23% seen only once; the top ten take around an eighth.

The clonotype originates from a boy less than two years old who had a stem cell transplant for acute myeloid leukemia, so the T cells may come from the graft donor. The chain is built from TRBV20-1 and TRBJ1-1; TRBD1 matches 8 bases. The sequences come from PBMCs, mostly from graft donor cells, collected 360 days after TCRalphabeta/CD19-depleted stem cell transplant. CDR3 nucleotide sequence: TGCAGTGCTTCTAGACGGGACAGGGAAGCTTTCTTT. This codes for CSASRRDREAFF.